This T cell receptor (beta chain) was retrieved from a study of regulatory T cells in long-lasting Graves disease. This clonotype was picked up many times. One end of the junction is discordant with germline, which a read error may explain. CDR3 length: 12 amino acids. Germline-derived CDR1 and CDR2 are GTSNPN and SVGIG (reference sequence). Documented time point: newly diagnosed GD, antithyroid drugs for less than 3 months. From RNA extracted from PBMCs, the TCR library was made. In building TCR beta libraries, iRepertoire HTBI primers were used together with Arm-PCR of CDR3 regions. A single record per CDR3 protein comes from TCRdb applying MiXCR to the multiplex PCR reads. The table includes under 450,000 distinct CDR3 sequences, 12% detected once. The data also belong to a second study, concerning T cells in Graves' hyperthyroidism and ophthalmopathy.

This clonotype was obtained from a woman under 30 with Graves disease. The chain is built from TRBV30 and TRBJ2-1; D might be TRBD2 (6 bases). Sequencing was performed on peripheral blood mononuclear cells (PBMCs), taken at new diagnosis, from a patient treated with antithyroid drugs. The CDR3 sequence: CAWSLDYYEQFF. The CDR3 DNA reads as TGTGCCTGGAGCTTGGACTACTATGAGCAGTTCTTC.